The rows below give T cell receptor beta chains drawn from one sample of a study of technical replicates of blood from several donors. Generated by immunoSEQ multiplex PCR, the TCRdb table keeps only in-frame clones and is missing some. The sample carries 85,000 to 95,000 clones, 90% to 97% recorded once. The sequenced sample consisted of T cells isolated from PBMCs. These receptors all come from a human donor in good health. Both conserved end residues are part of each CDR3. The order of the fields is clone size, D gene, V gene, J gene, CDR3 protein, CDR3 DNA. The D gene is left open where the match is weak. Size is omitted from some rows. Given values are once, few, many or a class for expanded clones.

clone size: once
D gene: .
V gene: TRBV5-1
J gene: TRBJ1-4
CDR3 protein: CASSLTRVEEKLFF
CDR3 DNA: TGCGCCAGCAGCTTGACCAGGGTGGAGGAAAAACTGTTTTTT

clone size: once
D gene: .
V gene: TRBV9
J gene: TRBJ2-2
CDR3 protein: CASSVFNGELFF
CDR3 DNA: TGTGCCAGCAGCGTATTTAACGGGGAGCTGTTTTTT

clone size: .
D gene: TRBD1
V gene: TRBV5-6
J gene: TRBJ1-4
CDR3 protein: CASSRGQPNEKLFF
CDR3 DNA: TGTGCCAGCAGCAGGGGACAGCCGAATGAAAAACTGTTTTTT

clone size: .
D gene: TRBD1
V gene: TRBV18
J gene: TRBJ1-4
CDR3 protein: CASSAGGQPLSFF
CDR3 DNA: TGTGCCAGCTCAGCGGGGGGACAGCCATTGTCGTTTTTT

clone size: .
D gene: TRBD2
V gene: TRBV7-2
J gene: TRBJ2-1
CDR3 protein: CASSSEAGDSYNEQFF
CDR3 DNA: TGTGCCAGCAGCTCGGAAGCGGGGGACTCCTACAATGAGCAGTTCTTC

clone size: .
D gene: TRBD1
V gene: TRBV28
J gene: TRBJ1-5
CDR3 protein: CTSSSDRGQGQPQHF
CDR3 DNA: TGTACCAGCAGTTCGGACAGGGGTCAGGGGCAGCCCCAGCATTTT

clone size: once
D gene: .
V gene: TRBV6-5
J gene: TRBJ1-2
CDR3 protein: CASSYWDSQSYGYTF
CDR3 DNA: TGTGCCAGCAGTTACTGGGACTCCCAGAGCTATGGCTACACCTTC

clone size: once
D gene: TRBD1
V gene: TRBV28
J gene: TRBJ1-2
CDR3 protein: CASSFRGLEGYTF
CDR3 DNA: TGTGCCAGCAGTTTCAGGGGGCTTGAGGGCTACACCTTC

clone size: .
D gene: TRBD2
V gene: TRBV10-1
J gene: TRBJ2-2
CDR3 protein: CASSTSGNTGELFF
CDR3 DNA: TGCGCCAGCAGTACTAGCGGGAACACCGGGGAGCTGTTTTTT

clone size: .
D gene: .
V gene: TRBV18
J gene: TRBJ2-2
CDR3 protein: CASSPQGIGELFF
CDR3 DNA: TGTGCCAGCTCACCACAGGGGATTGGGGAGCTGTTTTTT

clone size: .
D gene: .
V gene: TRBV21-1
J gene: TRBJ2-1
CDR3 protein: CASSKDKAGGPYNEQFF
CDR3 DNA: TGTGCCAGCAGCAAAGACAAGGCGGGAGGACCGTACAATGAGCAGTTCTTC

clone size: .
D gene: .
V gene: TRBV18
J gene: TRBJ2-5
CDR3 protein: CASSPQVNIETQYF
CDR3 DNA: TGTGCCAGCTCACCCCAGGTAAACATCGAGACCCAGTACTTC

clone size: .
D gene: TRBD1
V gene: TRBV28
J gene: TRBJ1-2
CDR3 protein: CASRLPAGGGTGYGYTF
CDR3 DNA: TGTGCCAGCAGGTTACCCGCCGGAGGGGGGACAGGGTACGGCTACACCTTC

clone size: .
D gene: .
V gene: TRBV2
J gene: TRBJ1-1
CDR3 protein: CARGQGNTEAFF
CDR3 DNA: TGTGCCCGCGGCCAGGGGAACACTGAAGCTTTCTTT

clone size: .
D gene: TRBD1
V gene: TRBV6-1
J gene: TRBJ1-5
CDR3 protein: CASKGQVAQPQHF
CDR3 DNA: TGTGCCAGCAAAGGACAGGTGGCTCAGCCCCAGCATTTT

clone size: once
D gene: .
V gene: TRBV6-6
J gene: TRBJ2-3
CDR3 protein: CASSYWTSTDTQYF
CDR3 DNA: TGTGCCAGCAGTTACTGGACTAGCACAGATACGCAGTATTTT

clone size: .
D gene: TRBD1
V gene: TRBV7-8
J gene: TRBJ1-5
CDR3 protein: CASSNLPGQGNQPQHF
CDR3 DNA: TGTGCCAGCAGCAACCTCCCCGGACAGGGGAATCAGCCCCAGCATTTT

clone size: .
D gene: .
V gene: TRBV6-5
J gene: TRBJ1-5
CDR3 protein: CASYEGHNQPQHF
CDR3 DNA: TGTGCCAGTTATGAGGGTCATAATCAGCCCCAGCATTTT

clone size: .
D gene: .
V gene: TRBV4-3
J gene: TRBJ1-1
CDR3 protein: CASSLKTFIGVVF
CDR3 DNA: TGCGCCAGCAGCTTAAAGACTTTCATCGGGGTGGTCTTT

clone size: once
D gene: TRBD2
V gene: TRBV4-1
J gene: TRBJ2-7
CDR3 protein: CASSQESGLAGRYEQYF
CDR3 DNA: TGCGCCAGCAGCCAGGAATCCGGACTAGCGGGAAGGTACGAGCAGTACTTC

clone size: .
D gene: .
V gene: TRBV28
J gene: TRBJ2-7
CDR3 protein: CASSLGGTYEQYF
CDR3 DNA: TGTGCCAGCAGTTTAGGGGGGACTTACGAGCAGTACTTC

clone size: .
D gene: .
V gene: TRBV4-1
J gene: TRBJ2-7
CDR3 protein: CASSQVRRTNYEQYF
CDR3 DNA: TGCGCCAGCAGCCAAGTACGGAGGACTAACTACGAGCAGTACTTC

clone size: .
D gene: .
V gene: TRBV4-3
J gene: TRBJ1-4
CDR3 protein: CASSQEKQGFLNEKLFF
CDR3 DNA: TGCGCCAGCAGCCAAGAAAAACAGGGATTCTTAAATGAAAAACTGTTTTTT

clone size: .
D gene: .
V gene: TRBV5-6
J gene: TRBJ2-1
CDR3 protein: CASSLSGRYNEQFF
CDR3 DNA: TGTGCCAGCAGCTTGAGTGGGAGGTACAATGAGCAGTTCTTC

clone size: once
D gene: .
V gene: TRBV6-5
J gene: TRBJ2-1
CDR3 protein: CASSFEAYNEQFF
CDR3 DNA: TGTGCCAGCAGTTTCGAGGCGTACAATGAGCAGTTCTTC

clone size: .
D gene: TRBD2
V gene: TRBV30
J gene: TRBJ2-7
CDR3 protein: CAWSDVAGRVNEQYF
CDR3 DNA: TGTGCCTGGAGTGATGTAGCGGGACGAGTAAACGAGCAGTACTTC

clone size: once
D gene: .
V gene: TRBV9
J gene: TRBJ2-7
CDR3 protein: CASSHGSRELYEQYF
CDR3 DNA: TGTGCCAGCAGCCACGGGAGCCGGGAACTTTACGAGCAGTACTTC

clone size: .
D gene: TRBD2
V gene: TRBV25-1
J gene: TRBJ2-2
CDR3 protein: CASSTSGANTGELFF
CDR3 DNA: TGTGCCAGCAGTACTAGCGGGGCCAACACCGGGGAGCTGTTTTTT

clone size: .
D gene: TRBD1
V gene: TRBV4-3
J gene: TRBJ1-1
CDR3 protein: CASSQVGTGIERAFF
CDR3 DNA: TGCGCCAGCAGCCAAGTTGGGACAGGGATAGAAAGAGCTTTCTTT

clone size: .
D gene: TRBD1
V gene: TRBV7-9
J gene: TRBJ2-1
CDR3 protein: CASSSGGRSYNEQFF
CDR3 DNA: TGTGCCAGCAGTTCAGGGGGCCGCTCCTACAATGAGCAGTTCTTC

clone size: .
D gene: TRBD1
V gene: TRBV19
J gene: TRBJ1-1
CDR3 protein: CASKEDRGLRSEAFF
CDR3 DNA: TGTGCCAGTAAAGAGGACAGGGGCCTCAGAAGTGAAGCTTTCTTT